The entry that follows covers one TCR beta chain sequence. The antigen is unknown. The V gene lost 5 bases and the J gene lost 1 base, with 13 bases spanning the gap. This CDR3 has 15 amino acids. Germline V gene sequence: CDR1 KGHDR, CDR2 SFDVKD. The sample is drawn from a study of T cell responses to AZD1222 COVID-19 vaccine. Broader study findings: Among the donors, most were white British and more were female, and clonal diversity was possibly underestimated. The repertoires were collected only after the peak T cell response.

Only in-frame clones appear in the TCRdb table, and some are missing; sequencing was by immunoSEQ multiplex PCR. The data show approximately 140,000 clones, with more than 85% seen just once and 2.5% to 4% held by the top ten. The sequence came from an adult who received the AZD1222 COVID-19 vaccine. This sequence joins TRBV24-1 and TRBJ2-5; the D call may be TRBD1 or TRBD2 (5 bases each). Here the sequenced sample was peripheral blood, taken 28 days after the second AZD1222 dose. CDR3 DNA sequence: TGTGCCACCAGTGTTGCCGGGACCTCCCAAGAGACCCAGTACTTC. Amino acid sequence: CATSVAGTSQETQYF.